This is a list of T cell receptor beta chains from one sample in a study of blood T cell repertoires in COVID-19. Clones were read by immunoSEQ multiplex PCR, and TCRdb kept only the in-frame ones, dropping some. The sample comprises roughly 77,000 clones, 80% of which are singletons, and 4% to 6% rests with the top ten. Input material: peripheral blood. The source is a woman in her 70s with acute or convalescent COVID-19. Each CDR3 is given with its conserved first and last residue. Fields, in order: D gene, clone size, J gene, V gene, CDR3 protein, CDR3 DNA. D genes are given only for firm matches. Clone size is not always given. Where it is, it says once, few, many or a class for expanded clones.

TRBD1,NA,TRBJ2-5,TRBV6-5,CASSYVRAGGIQTQYF,TGTGCCAGCAGTTACGTTAGGGCAGGGGGCATACAGACCCAGTACTTC
NA,NA,TRBJ2-1,TRBV5-5,CASSFLEGGAIYNEQFF,TGTGCCAGCAGCTTCCTTGAGGGGGGGGCGATATACAATGAGCAGTTCTTC
NA,NA,TRBJ2-7,TRBV5-6,CASSLGQGRFYEQYF,TGTGCCAGCAGCTTGGGGCAGGGGCGATTCTACGAGCAGTACTTC
TRBD2,NA,TRBJ2-5,TRBV7-2,CASSPRLAGAYQETQYF,TGTGCCAGCAGCCCCCGACTAGCGGGGGCGTACCAAGAGACCCAGTACTTC
TRBD2,NA,TRBJ2-1,TRBV7-9,CASRSGTSIYEQFF,TGTGCCAGCAGATCCGGGACTAGTATCTATGAGCAGTTCTTC
NA,NA,TRBJ1-2,TRBV6-5,CASSYSGGHYGYTF,TGTGCCAGCAGTTACTCGGGAGGTCACTATGGCTACACCTTC
TRBD1,NA,TRBJ1-3,TRBV3-1/TRBV3-2,CASSHRGQDGNTIYF,TGTGCCAGCAGCCACCGGGGACAGGACGGAAACACCATATATTTT
TRBD1,NA,TRBJ1-2,TRBV6-5,CASSRTGGLNYGYTF,TGTGCCAGCAGTCGTACAGGGGGCCTAAACTATGGCTACACCTTC
NA,NA,TRBJ1-3,TRBV19,CASSMSLGWAGSPGLNSGNTIYF,TGTGCCAGTAGTATGTCTCTTGGGTGGGCGGGATCTCCCGGACTGAACTCTGGAAACACCATATATTTT
NA,NA,TRBJ2-2,TRBV4-2,CASSHGGGGELFF,TGTGCCAGCAGCCACGGGGGTGGCGGGGAGCTGTTTTTT
NA,NA,TRBJ1-2,TRBV3-1/TRBV3-2,CASSLWGPNYGYTF,TGTGCCAGCAGCTTATGGGGCCCTAACTATGGCTACACCTTC
TRBD2,NA,TRBJ2-3,TRBV2,CASILPGLAGGSLSTDTQYF,TGTGCCAGCATCCTTCCGGGACTAGCGGGGGGCTCACTTAGCACAGATACGCAGTATTTT
TRBD2,NA,TRBJ2-7,TRBV9,CASSKEAGGSYEQYF,TGTGCCAGCAGCAAAGAAGCGGGGGGCTCCTACGAGCAGTACTTC
NA,once,TRBJ1-2,TRBV11-2,CASSLVERGAGYGYTF,TGTGCCAGCAGCTTAGTCGAACGGGGAGCGGGCTATGGCTACACCTTC
NA,NA,TRBJ2-7,TRBV19,CASSWSISYEQYF,TGTGCCAGTAGTTGGAGTATTTCCTACGAGCAGTACTTC
NA,NA,TRBJ1-2,TRBV12-3/TRBV12-4,CASSLSSGHGYTF,TGTGCCAGCAGTTTATCGTCAGGGCACGGCTACACCTTC
NA,once,TRBJ1-1,TRBV5-1,CASSLIRGNTEAFF,TGCGCCAGCAGCTTGATTCGCGGAAACACTGAAGCTTTCTTT
TRBD1,NA,TRBJ1-1,TRBV5-4,CASSTDRLNTEAFF,TGTGCCAGCAGCACGGACAGGTTGAACACTGAAGCTTTCTTT
NA,few,TRBJ1-4,TRBV7-2,CASSLGRGNGNEKLFF,TGTGCCAGCAGCTTAGGTCGGGGAAACGGAAATGAAAAACTGTTTTTT
NA,NA,TRBJ1-6,TRBV2,CASSSQEGNIPPLHF,TGTGCCAGCAGTTCCCAGGAGGGGAATATTCCACCCCTCCACTTT
TRBD2,NA,TRBJ2-5,TRBV5-1,CASSLGTSGEETQYF,TGCGCCAGCAGCTTGGGTACTAGCGGCGAAGAGACCCAGTACTTC
NA,NA,TRBJ2-3,TRBV7-8,CASSLVQSSTDTQYF,TGTGCCAGCAGCTTAGTGCAGTCTAGCACAGATACGCAGTATTTT
TRBD1,NA,TRBJ2-3,TRBV4-1,CASSHRQGARDTQYF,TGCGCCAGCAGCCATAGACAGGGGGCGAGAGATACGCAGTATTTT
NA,NA,TRBJ1-1,TRBV7-2,CASSLGTGTTEAFF,TGTGCCAGCAGCTTAGGAACGGGTACCACTGAAGCTTTCTTT
TRBD2,NA,TRBJ2-2,TRBV7-6,CASSSNTGGHGELFF,TGTGCCAGCAGCTCTAACACGGGAGGACACGGGGAGCTGTTTTTT
TRBD1,NA,TRBJ2-3,TRBV6-5,CASSYSKQGADTQYF,TGTGCCAGCAGTTACTCGAAACAGGGGGCAGATACGCAGTATTTT
NA,NA,TRBJ1-1,TRBV3-1/TRBV3-2,CASSLRHDEAFF,TGTGCCAGCAGCCTACGACATGATGAAGCTTTCTTT
NA,NA,TRBJ1-1,TRBV20-1,CSAHLGTEAFF,TGCAGTGCCCACCTAGGCACTGAAGCTTTCTTT
NA,NA,TRBJ2-2,TRBV7-2,CASSLDMGRAGELFF,TGTGCCAGCAGCTTAGACATGGGTCGGGCCGGGGAGCTGTTTTTT
NA,NA,TRBJ1-1,TRBV11-3,CASSFQGNTEAFF,TGTGCCAGCAGCTTCCAGGGGAACACTGAAGCTTTCTTT
NA,NA,TRBJ2-2,TRBV11-2,CASSSGITGELFF,TGTGCCAGCAGTTCAGGGATCACCGGGGAGCTGTTTTTT
NA,few,TRBJ2-3,TRBV15,CATSGPLPGQLLSGGDSTDTQYF,TGTGCCACCAGCGGCCCTTTACCTGGACAGTTACTTTCGGGGGGCGACAGCACAGATACGCAGTATTTT
NA,NA,TRBJ2-5,TRBV2,CASRQLSQETQYF,TGTGCCAGTAGACAGCTATCCCAAGAGACCCAGTACTTC
TRBD1,few,TRBJ1-2,TRBV19,CASSIQGGYGYTF,TGTGCCAGTAGTATACAGGGGGGCTATGGCTACACCTTC
NA,once,TRBJ1-3,TRBV29-1,CSAKTVGNTIYF,TGCAGCGCCAAAACTGTCGGAAACACCATATATTTT